Presented here are 15 T cell receptor beta chains from one specimen sequenced in a study of cytomegalovirus exposure and HLA in healthy donors. The PCR had 60 Vbeta and 13 Jbeta primers. Sequenced by immunoSEQ multiplex PCR; TCRdb stores in-frame clones only, minus some. The sample comprises over 150,000 clones, approximately 72% of which are singletons, and approximately 2.8% rests with the top ten. Sequencing input: PBMCs. The receptor source for this set is a man aged 18-30 years in good health and CMV-seronegative.

V is TRBV2 and J is TRBJ2-2; unclear D gene. In germline, CDR1 is SNHLY, CDR2 FYNNEI. Trimming shortened V by 2 bases and J by 3 bases, and 7 bases separated the two germline ends. The CDR3 runs 14 residues. CDR3 loop: CASSEPRDTGELFF. DNA of the CDR3: TGTGCCAGCAGTGAACCGAGAGACACCGGGGAGCTGTTTTTT. The full variable domain, completed using reference TRBV2 and TRBJ2-2, is EPEVTQTPSHQVTQMGQEVILRCVPISNHLYFYWYRQILGQKVEFLVSFYNNEISEKSEIFDDQFSVERPDGSNFTLKIRSTKLEDSAMYFCASSEPRDTGELFFGEGSRLTVL.

J is TRBJ2-2 and V is TRBV7-2, with TRBD1 identical over 8 bases. J gave up 8 bases and V 2 bases, and 1 base lay outside the gene matches. Germline V gives CDR1 SGHTA, CDR2 FQGNSA. This CDR3 region has 13 residues. The CDR3 sequence: CASSLQGAGELFF. CDR3 nucleotide sequence: TGTGCCAGCAGCTTACAGGGGGCGGGGGAGCTGTTTTTT.

The chain links TRBV5-1 to TRBJ2-1; D might be TRBD1 (6 bases). The V end was cut by 4 bases, the J end by 2 bases, with 10 bases between. The CDR3 is made up of 14 amino acids. Germline-derived CDR1 and CDR2 are SGHRS and YFSETQ. Written as DNA, the CDR3 is TGCGCCAGCAGCATCACAGGGACCTACAATGAGCAGTTCTTC. This codes for CASSITGTYNEQFF.

The gene calls are TRBV2 and TRBJ2-3, with 9 bases fitting TRBD2. Germline CDR1 SNHLY, CDR2 FYNNEI. The CDR3 loop spans 15 amino acids. The V gene end was trimmed by 7 bases and the J gene end by 5 bases; junction bases not matched to a gene: 10. For the CDR3, the DNA is TGTGCCAGCACGCGGGGGGGGCTCCGGGAAGATACGCAGTATTTT. It translates to CASTRGGLREDTQYF. The variable domain in full, completed from reference TRBV2 and TRBJ2-3, reads EPEVTQTPSHQVTQMGQEVILRCVPISNHLYFYWYRQILGQKVEFLVSFYNNEISEKSEIFDDQFSVERPDGSNFTLKIRSTKLEDSAMYFCASTRGGLREDTQYFGPGTRLTVL.

The V call is TRBV19, the J call TRBJ1-4, with D possibly TRBD1 on 6 matching bases. CDR3 length: 14 residues. Germline V lookup: CDR1 LNHDA, CDR2 SQIVND (reference sequence). Trimming cost V 4 bases and J 4 bases, with 10 bases left between them. The CDR3 loop is CASSRSGVNEKLFF. In DNA, the CDR3 is TGTGCCAGTAGTAGGTCAGGGGTTAATGAAAAACTGTTTTTT.

This chain links TRBV5-4 with TRBJ2-2; 10 positions agree with TRBD2. The CDR3 totals 16 residues. Germline CDR1 and CDR2: SGHNT and YYREEE (reference sequence). With 0 bases clipped from V and 4 bases from J, the junction kept 3 bases outside the gene matches. The CDR3 is CASSLGAGGGTGELFF. The CDR3 bases are TGTGCCAGCAGCTTGGGAGCGGGGGGGGGCACCGGGGAGCTGTTTTTT. Using reference TRBV5-4 and TRBJ2-2 for the parts outside the CDR3, the full variable domain is ETGVTQSPTHLIKTRGQQVTLRCSSQSGHNTVSWYQQALGQGPQFIFQYYREEENGRGNFPPRFSGLQFPNYSSELNVNALELDDSALYLCASSLGAGGGTGELFFGEGSRLTVL.

V is TRBV9 and J is TRBJ1-2; 7 nucleotides line up with TRBD1. The germline V gene has CDR1 SGDLS and CDR2 YYNGEE. This CDR3 is built from 16 residues. V gave up 4 bases and J gave up 4 bases; unmatched junction bases: 13. The CDR3 DNA follows: TGTGCCAGCAGCCTTTCCGACAGGGAAGGTATCTATGGCTACACCTTC. Translating it yields CASSLSDREGIYGYTF.

The chain has TRBV6-1 and TRBJ1-5; unclear D gene. Trimming shortened V by 4 bases and J by 6 bases, and 13 bases separated the two germline ends. The germline V gene has CDR1 MNHNS and CDR2 SASEGT. The CDR3 runs to 14 residues. CDR3 coding DNA: TGTGCCAGCAGTGGAGAGTTTCCCGTTCAGCCCCAGCATTTT. Amino acids: CASSGEFPVQPQHF.

This clone was observed once. The chain has TRBV15 and TRBJ1-4, with TRBD1 identical over 9 bases. The germline V gene encodes CDR1 LNHNV and CDR2 YYDKDF (reference sequence). The CDR3 extends over 16 amino acids. V gave up 1 base and J gave up 2 bases; unmatched junction bases: 2. The CDR3 region is CATSRGDRGTNEKLFF. The DNA of the CDR3 is TGTGCCACCAGCAGAGGAGACAGGGGGACTAATGAAAAACTGTTTTTT.

This sequence joins TRBV29-1 and TRBJ2-1; 9 nucleotides agree with TRBD2. The V gene's germline CDR1 is SQVTM and CDR2 ANQGSEA. V trimming: 3 bases; J trimming: 7 bases; junction bases outside the gene matches: 7. The CDR3 extends over 14 amino acids. CDR3 coding DNA: TGCAGCGTTGAGCGGGGGGGCTGGGAGAATGAGCAGTTCTTC. This encodes CSVERGGWENEQFF.

The chain uses TRBV5-4 and TRBJ1-2; tentatively, D is TRBD1 (5 bases). Germline loops: CDR1 SGHNT, CDR2 YYREEE (reference sequence). V lost 3 bases and J 4 bases, leaving 10 bases between the germline ends. There are 13 residues in the CDR3. CDR3 coding DNA: TGTGCCAGCAGCTCGCGACAGCCCTATGGCTACACCTTC. It is translated as CASSSRQPYGYTF.

This chain connects TRBV11-3 to TRBJ2-3; 12 positions match TRBD2. Germline CDR1 SGHNT, CDR2 YENEEA. This CDR3 spans 17 amino acids. The V gene end was trimmed by 5 bases and the J gene end by 0 bases; junction bases not matched to a gene: 6. This CDR3 reads CASSPGLAGTSTDTQYF. The CDR3 DNA sequence: TGTGCCAGCAGCCCAGGACTAGCGGGAACGAGCACAGATACGCAGTATTTT.

The chain employs TRBV6-1 and TRBJ1-4, with a tentative D call TRBD1 (5 bases). This CDR3 is built from 14 residues. V dropped 6 bases and J dropped 8 bases, with 16 bases sitting between them. The germline V gene has CDR1 MNHNS and CDR2 SASEGT. The CDR3 DNA is TGTGCCAGCAGGCAGGGACCTCGGGGGGAAAAACTGTTTTTT. It specifies CASRQGPRGEKLFF.

The chain is built from TRBV28 and TRBJ1-2; TRBD1 matches 9 bases. Germline CDR1 reads MDHEN; CDR2 reads SYDVKM. The CDR3 is 14 amino acids. With 5 bases clipped from V and 2 bases from J, the junction kept 3 bases outside the gene matches. The CDR3 DNA is TGTGCCAGCAGTCCGACAGGGGGAAACTATGGCTACACCTTC. Translated: CASSPTGGNYGYTF.

As concerns this clone: Other DNA sequences in the same sample also yield this CDR3. The chain joins TRBV29-1 to TRBJ1-1, with a weak D call TRBD1 (5 bases). The ends were cut back, 6 bases at V and 3 bases at J, with 8 bases in the middle. The CDR3 contains 11 residues. The germline gives CDR1 SQVTM, CDR2 ANQGSEA. CDR3 sequence: CSVGGDTEAFF. The CDR3 DNA sequence: TGCAGCGTGGGGGGGGACACTGAAGCTTTCTTT.